This TCR beta chain came from a study of cytomegalovirus exposure and HLA in healthy donors. Whole-study findings and limits: A later analysis showed TCR association rates differing by HLA locus, peaking at DRB1 and lowest at HLA-C. In a later analysis, CMV-associated beta chains were mostly HLA-associated, it appeared.

As for this clone: The antigen is undetermined.

Amplification used 60 Vbeta primers and 13 Jbeta primers. Profiled with immunoSEQ multiplex PCR; TCRdb holds only in-frame clones, not every one. The table has 150,000 to 200,000 clones, over 80% seen once; the top ten hold roughly 4.5%. Healthy individuals who donated bone marrow served as the donors. The sequencing sample was made of PBMCs. This TCR was sampled from a man in his fifties in good health and CMV-seropositive.

The CDR3 loop is CASSSPGESETQYF. The CDR3 region has the DNA TGTGCCAGCAGTTCCCCGGGGGAGTCGGAGACCCAGTACTTC. This rearrangement joins TRBV6-5 to TRBJ2-5; maybe TRBD2 (6 bases). The V and J ends lost 4 bases and 5 bases respectively, with 14 bases between them. The CDR3 sequence is 14 residues long. Germline values: CDR1 MNHEY, CDR2 SVGAGI.